This record concerns one T cell receptor (beta chain) sequence. This CDR3 has 16 amino acids. Germline-derived CDR1 and CDR2 are KGHSH and LQKENI. V was clipped by 4 bases and J by 10 bases, with 25 bases between them. The data belong to a study of blood T cell repertoires in COVID-19. Method: immunoSEQ multiplex PCR; TCRdb's copy keeps in-frame clones and lacks some. This sample has 210,000 or so clones, with 81% found just once. The rearrangement links TRBV18 to TRBJ1-2; the D is unclear. The sequenced sample was PBMCs or T cells enriched from blood (not recorded which). The source of this sequence is a woman in her 50s with acute COVID-19. The CDR3 bases are TGTGCCAGCTCACTTTTGGCAGCGGCGGGGATCGGCGACTACACCTTC. It translates to CASSLLAAAGIGDYTF. Filled out from reference TRBV18 and TRBJ1-2, the complete variable domain reads NAGVMQNPRHLVRRRGQEARLRCSPMKGHSHVYWYRQLPEEGLKFMVYLQKENIIDESGMPKERFSAEFPKEGPSILRIQQVVRGDSAAYFCASSLLAAAGIGDYTFGSGTRLTVV.